The 14 T cell receptor beta chains presented below share a single source sample, sequenced in a study of T-cell reconstitution after alpha-beta-depleted transplantation in children. Library preparation (for TCRbeta) was performed with unique molecular identifiers. In TCRdb, the PCR reads were re-called with MiXCR into one record per CDR3 protein. The table includes about 480,000 distinct CDR3 sequences, roughly an eighth detected once. Material: PBMCs from the stem cell graft donor, obtained from the stem cell graft. Source of these receptors: a human donor who donated a stem cell graft to a child with combined immunodeficiency.

In its sample, this clonotype was seen many times. The chain recombines TRBV12-3 or TRBV12-4 with TRBJ2-3; 11 bases are shared with TRBD2. CDR3 length equals 15 residues. After removal of 2 bases from V and 6 bases from J, the junction contained 4 bases not matched to a gene. DNA of the CDR3: TGTGCCAGCAGTTTACCGACTAGCGGGGAGGATACGCAGTATTTT. Protein sequence: CASSLPTSGEDTQYF.

This clonotype was seen only a few times. The rearrangement uses TRBV9 and TRBJ1-2; D gene uncertain. CDR3 length: 13 residues. Germline CDR1 is SGDLS and CDR2 is YYNGEE. V was trimmed by 2 bases and J by 4 bases, leaving 9 bases between them. CDR3 amino acids: CASSVEWGYGYTF. CDR3 bases: TGTGCCAGCAGCGTTGAGTGGGGCTATGGCTACACCTTC.

This CDR3 is CASSFSGFGADTQYF. The CDR3, as DNA: TGTGCCAGCAGTTTTTCAGGGTTTGGAGCAGATACGCAGTATTTT. The chain combines TRBV27 with TRBJ2-3; D is perhaps TRBD1 (5 bases). V shed 3 bases and J shed 4 bases, with 14 bases lying between them. Looked up from germline, CDR1 is MNHEY and CDR2 is SMNVEV (reference sequence). This CDR3 has 15 amino acids.

This clonotype was picked up many times. CDR3 sequence: CAINRGDYDDEQFF. CDR3 DNA sequence: TGTGCCATCAATAGGGGGGACTATGACGATGAGCAGTTCTTC. The genes are TRBV10-3 and TRBJ2-1, with D perhaps TRBD2 (7 bases). This CDR3 is built from 14 residues. The germline V gene encodes CDR1 ENHRY and CDR2 SYGVKD. With 7 bases removed from V and 8 bases from J, the gap between germline ends came to 18 bases.

Many counts were recorded for this clonotype. The rearrangement uses TRBV7-2 and TRBJ2-7, with D perhaps TRBD1 or TRBD2 (6 bases each). The ends were cut back, 6 bases at V and 4 bases at J, with 10 bases in the middle. The length of the CDR3 is 12 residues. Germline CDR1 SGHTA, CDR2 FQGNSA. CDR3 sequence (DNA): TGTGCCAGCAGGGAGGGGGGATACGAGCAGTACTTC. It codes for CASREGGYEQYF.

This clonotype has more than one count but fewer than ten. The V and J genes are TRBV5-5 and TRBJ2-1; TRBD2 matches at 8 bases. V dropped 4 bases and J dropped 8; count of bases not matched to a gene: 11. CDR3 size: 15 residues. In germline, CDR1 is SGHKS, CDR2 YYEKEE (reference sequence). The CDR3 coding sequence is TGTGCCAGCAGCCGGGGGAGCGGGAGATCCCATGAGCAGTTCTTC. It is translated as CASSRGSGRSHEQFF.

The genes are TRBV11-3 and TRBJ2-7; 7 bases fit TRBD2. This CDR3 comprises 15 residues. V lost 0 bases and J lost 0; bases outside the gene matches: 2. The germline gives CDR1 SGHNT, CDR2 YENEEA. CDR3 sequence: CASSLDGRSSYEQYF. The CDR3, as DNA: TGTGCCAGCAGCTTAGACGGGAGGAGCTCCTACGAGCAGTACTTC.

In regard to this clonotype: This may be a read error, as it is one base from a much larger clone. The V call is TRBV7-9, the J call TRBJ2-7, with D unclear. The CDR3 consists of 13 residues. Germline loops: CDR1 SEHNR, CDR2 FQNEAQ (reference sequence). CDR3 nucleotide sequence: TGTGCCAGCAGCCCCAGAGGACCCTACCAGCAGTACTTC. Translating gives CASSPRGPYQQYF. Full variable domain (rest looked up from reference TRBV7-9 and TRBJ2-7): DTGVSQNPRHKITKRGQNVTFRCDPISEHNRLYWYRQTLGQGPEFLTYFQNEAQLEKSRLLSDRFSAERPKGSFSTLEIQRTEQGDSAMYLCASSPRGPYQQYFGPGTRLTVT.

The gene calls are TRBV12-3 or TRBV12-4 and TRBJ2-1; 7 nucleotides align to TRBD2. V dropped 3 bases and J dropped 8; count of bases not matched to a gene: 13. CDR3 length equals 16 residues. CDR3 in amino acids: CASSLGRGGSWDEQFF. The CDR3 DNA sequence: TGTGCCAGCAGTTTGGGGAGGGGCGGGAGTTGGGATGAGCAGTTCTTC.

This clonotype has just a few counts. The rearrangement joins TRBV12-3 or TRBV12-4 to TRBJ2-4; 7 nucleotides match TRBD1. This CDR3 comprises 15 residues. Trimming cost V 6 bases and J 5 bases; bases outside gene matches: 10. The CDR3 reads CASSHKTGVQNIQYF. Here the CDR3 DNA reads TGTGCCAGCAGCCACAAAACAGGGGTCCAAAACATTCAGTACTTC.

This clonotype has a count of ten or more. The chain is built from TRBV7-2 and TRBJ2-1, with D possibly being TRBD2 (5 bases). CDR3 length: 16 residues. Per the germline V gene, CDR1 is SGHTA and CDR2 is FQGNSA. V was shortened by 4 bases and J by 0 bases, with 13 bases between the two germline ends. CDR3 bases: TGTGCCAGCAGCTCGGTAGCGTGGAGCTCCTACAATGAGCAGTTCTTC. Protein sequence: CASSSVAWSSYNEQFF.

This rearrangement joins TRBV6-2 or TRBV6-3 to TRBJ2-3; D not certain. Germline CDR1 is MNHEY and CDR2 is SVGEGT. CDR3 size: 15 residues. Trimming pared 1 base from V and 1 base from J, leaving 9 bases between. CDR3 DNA: TGTGCCAGCAGTTACTTCCCGCCGGGCACAGATACGCAGTATTTT. Translating it yields CASSYFPPGTDTQYF.

The chain couples TRBV6-4 to TRBJ2-3; the match to TRBD2 covers 11 bases. The junction had 5 bases not matched to a gene; V was cut back by 8 bases and J by 4 bases. This CDR3 is built from 14 residues. Looked up from germline, CDR1 is MRHNA and CDR2 is SNTAGT. In DNA, the CDR3 is TGTGCCAGCGGTAGCGGGAGGGCCGCAGATACGCAGTATTTT. This encodes CASGSGRAADTQYF.

The chain uses TRBV20-1 and TRBJ2-7; the D gene could be TRBD1 or TRBD2 (5 bases each). V was pared by 6 bases and J by 6 bases, with 18 bases between. CDR3 length: 13 amino acids. The germline gives CDR1 DFQATT, CDR2 SNEGSKA (reference sequence). CDR3 DNA sequence: TGCAGTGCCAGGGACCCGAGACCCGGCGAGCAGTACTTC. Translated: CSARDPRPGEQYF.